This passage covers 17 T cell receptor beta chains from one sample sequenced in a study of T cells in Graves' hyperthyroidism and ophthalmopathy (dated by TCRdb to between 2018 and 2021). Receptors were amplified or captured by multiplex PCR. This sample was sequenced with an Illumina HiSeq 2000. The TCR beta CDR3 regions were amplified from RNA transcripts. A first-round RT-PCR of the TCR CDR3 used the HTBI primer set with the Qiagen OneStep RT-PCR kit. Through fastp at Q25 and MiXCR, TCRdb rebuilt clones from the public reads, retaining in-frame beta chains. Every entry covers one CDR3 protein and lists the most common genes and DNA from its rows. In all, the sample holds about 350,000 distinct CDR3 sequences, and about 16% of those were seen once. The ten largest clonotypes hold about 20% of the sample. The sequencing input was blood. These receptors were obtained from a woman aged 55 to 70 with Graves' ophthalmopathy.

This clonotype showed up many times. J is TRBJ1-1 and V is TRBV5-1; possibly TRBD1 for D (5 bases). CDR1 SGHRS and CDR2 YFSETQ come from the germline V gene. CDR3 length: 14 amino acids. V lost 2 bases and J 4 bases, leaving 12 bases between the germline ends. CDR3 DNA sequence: TGCGCCAGCAGCTTCCAAGGGACCGTCACTGAAGCTTTCTTT. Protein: CASSFQGTVTEAFF. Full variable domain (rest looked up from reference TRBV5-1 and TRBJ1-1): KAGVTQTPRYLIKTRGQQVTLSCSPISGHRSVSWYQQTPGQGLQFLFEYFSETQRNKGNFPGRFSGRQFSNSRSEMNVSTLELGDSALYLCASSFQGTVTEAFFGQGTRLTVV.

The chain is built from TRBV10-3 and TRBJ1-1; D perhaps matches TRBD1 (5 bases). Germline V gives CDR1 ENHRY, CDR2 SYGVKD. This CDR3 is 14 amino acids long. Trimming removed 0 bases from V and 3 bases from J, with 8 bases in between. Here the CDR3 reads CAISESGVHTEAFF. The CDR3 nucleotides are TGTGCCATCAGTGAGTCGGGGGTTCACACTGAAGCTTTCTTT.

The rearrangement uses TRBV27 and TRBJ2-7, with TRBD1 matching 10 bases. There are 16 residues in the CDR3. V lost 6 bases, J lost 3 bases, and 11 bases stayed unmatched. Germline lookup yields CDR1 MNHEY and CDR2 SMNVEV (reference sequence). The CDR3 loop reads CASRLKPGTGVYEQYF. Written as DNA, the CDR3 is TGTGCCAGCAGACTTAAACCCGGGACAGGGGTCTACGAGCAGTACTTC.

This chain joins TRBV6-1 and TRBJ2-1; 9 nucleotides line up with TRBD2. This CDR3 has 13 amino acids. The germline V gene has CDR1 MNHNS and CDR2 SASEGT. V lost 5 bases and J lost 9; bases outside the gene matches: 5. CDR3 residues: CASSYGTSFEQFF. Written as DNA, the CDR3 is TGTGCCAGCAGTTACGGGACTAGCTTTGAGCAGTTCTTC.

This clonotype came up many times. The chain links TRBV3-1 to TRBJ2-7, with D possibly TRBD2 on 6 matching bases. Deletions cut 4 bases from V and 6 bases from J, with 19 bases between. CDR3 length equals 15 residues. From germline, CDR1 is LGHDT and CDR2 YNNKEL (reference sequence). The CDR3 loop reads CASSPPSGWSSEQYF. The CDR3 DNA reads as TGTGCCAGCAGCCCTCCCAGCGGGTGGTCGTCCGAGCAGTACTTC.

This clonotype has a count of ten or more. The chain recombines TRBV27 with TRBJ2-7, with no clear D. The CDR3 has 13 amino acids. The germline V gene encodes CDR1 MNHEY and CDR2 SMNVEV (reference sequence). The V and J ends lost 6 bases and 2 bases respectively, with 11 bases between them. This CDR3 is CASRTPGTYEQYF. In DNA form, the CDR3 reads TGTGCCAGCAGGACGCCTGGGACCTACGAGCAGTACTTC.

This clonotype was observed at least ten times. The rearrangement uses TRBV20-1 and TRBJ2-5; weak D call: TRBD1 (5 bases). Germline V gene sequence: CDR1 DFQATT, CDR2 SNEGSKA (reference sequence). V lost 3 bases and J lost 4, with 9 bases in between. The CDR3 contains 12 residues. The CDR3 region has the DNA TGCAGTGCTAGGACAGATGCAGAGACCCAGTACTTC. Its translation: CSARTDAETQYF.

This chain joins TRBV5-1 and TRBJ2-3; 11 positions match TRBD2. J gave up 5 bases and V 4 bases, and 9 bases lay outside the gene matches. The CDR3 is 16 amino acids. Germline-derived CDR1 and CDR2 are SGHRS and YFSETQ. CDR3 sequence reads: CASSPSSGRAGDTQYF. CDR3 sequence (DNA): TGCGCCAGCAGCCCCAGTAGCGGGAGGGCCGGAGATACGCAGTATTTT.

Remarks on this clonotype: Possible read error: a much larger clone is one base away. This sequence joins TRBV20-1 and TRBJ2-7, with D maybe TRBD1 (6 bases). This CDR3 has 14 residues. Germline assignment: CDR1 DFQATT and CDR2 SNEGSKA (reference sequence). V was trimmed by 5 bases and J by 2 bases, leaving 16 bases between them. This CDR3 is CSAAGQCNPYEQYF. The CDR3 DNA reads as TGCAGTGCTGCAGGACAGTGCAACCCCTACGAGCAGTACTTC.

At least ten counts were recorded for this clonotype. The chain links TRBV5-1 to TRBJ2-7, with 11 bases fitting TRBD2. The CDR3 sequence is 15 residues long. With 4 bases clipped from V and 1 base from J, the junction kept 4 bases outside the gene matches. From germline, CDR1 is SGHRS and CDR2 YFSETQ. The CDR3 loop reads CASSHTSGGSYEQYF. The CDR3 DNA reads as TGCGCCAGCAGCCATACTAGCGGGGGATCCTACGAGCAGTACTTC.

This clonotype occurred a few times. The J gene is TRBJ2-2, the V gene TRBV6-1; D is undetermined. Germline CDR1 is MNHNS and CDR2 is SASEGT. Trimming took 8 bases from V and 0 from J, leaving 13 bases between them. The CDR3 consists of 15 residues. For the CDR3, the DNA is TGTGCCAGCGAGGAACCGGGTGCGAACACCGGGGAGCTGTTTTTT. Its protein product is CASEEPGANTGELFF.

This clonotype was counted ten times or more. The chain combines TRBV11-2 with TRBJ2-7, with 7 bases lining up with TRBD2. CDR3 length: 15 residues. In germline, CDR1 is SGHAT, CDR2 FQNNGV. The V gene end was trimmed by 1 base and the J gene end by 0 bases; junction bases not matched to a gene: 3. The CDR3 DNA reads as TGTGCCAGCAGCTTAGGGCGGGAGAGCTCCTACGAGCAGTACTTC. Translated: CASSLGRESSYEQYF.

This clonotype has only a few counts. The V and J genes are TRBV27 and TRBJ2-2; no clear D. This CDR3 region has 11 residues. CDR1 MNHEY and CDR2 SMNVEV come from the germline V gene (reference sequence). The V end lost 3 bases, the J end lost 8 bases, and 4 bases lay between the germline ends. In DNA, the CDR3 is TGTGCCAGCAGTTTTTTAGGGGAGCTGTTTTTT. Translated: CASSFLGELFF.

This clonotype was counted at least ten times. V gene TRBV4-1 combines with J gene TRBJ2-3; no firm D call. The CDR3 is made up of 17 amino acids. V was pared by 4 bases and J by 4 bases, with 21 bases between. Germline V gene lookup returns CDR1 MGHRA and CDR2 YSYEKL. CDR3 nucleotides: TGCGCCAGCAGCCGAGCGAGGTCCCCAAAAACACCAGATACGCAGTATTTT. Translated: CASSRARSPKTPDTQYF.

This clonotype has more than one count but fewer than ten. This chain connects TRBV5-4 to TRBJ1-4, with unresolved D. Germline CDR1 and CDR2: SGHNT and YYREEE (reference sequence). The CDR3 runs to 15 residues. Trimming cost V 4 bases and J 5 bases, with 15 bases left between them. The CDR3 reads CASSPGRLENEKLFF. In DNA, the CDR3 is TGTGCCAGCAGCCCGGGAAGACTAGAAAATGAAAAACTGTTTTTT.

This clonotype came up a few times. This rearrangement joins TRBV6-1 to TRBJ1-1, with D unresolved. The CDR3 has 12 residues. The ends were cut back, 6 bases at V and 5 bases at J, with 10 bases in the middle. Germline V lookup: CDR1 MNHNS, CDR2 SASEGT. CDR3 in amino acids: CASSRTETEAFF. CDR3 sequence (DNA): TGTGCCAGCAGCAGGACTGAGACTGAAGCTTTCTTT.

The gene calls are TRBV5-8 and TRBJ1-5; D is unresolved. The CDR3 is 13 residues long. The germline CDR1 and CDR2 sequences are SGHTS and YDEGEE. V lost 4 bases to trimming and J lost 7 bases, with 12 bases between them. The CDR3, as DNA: TGTGCCAGCAGCCTTGAGGCTCGACAGCCCCAGCATTTT. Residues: CASSLEARQPQHF.